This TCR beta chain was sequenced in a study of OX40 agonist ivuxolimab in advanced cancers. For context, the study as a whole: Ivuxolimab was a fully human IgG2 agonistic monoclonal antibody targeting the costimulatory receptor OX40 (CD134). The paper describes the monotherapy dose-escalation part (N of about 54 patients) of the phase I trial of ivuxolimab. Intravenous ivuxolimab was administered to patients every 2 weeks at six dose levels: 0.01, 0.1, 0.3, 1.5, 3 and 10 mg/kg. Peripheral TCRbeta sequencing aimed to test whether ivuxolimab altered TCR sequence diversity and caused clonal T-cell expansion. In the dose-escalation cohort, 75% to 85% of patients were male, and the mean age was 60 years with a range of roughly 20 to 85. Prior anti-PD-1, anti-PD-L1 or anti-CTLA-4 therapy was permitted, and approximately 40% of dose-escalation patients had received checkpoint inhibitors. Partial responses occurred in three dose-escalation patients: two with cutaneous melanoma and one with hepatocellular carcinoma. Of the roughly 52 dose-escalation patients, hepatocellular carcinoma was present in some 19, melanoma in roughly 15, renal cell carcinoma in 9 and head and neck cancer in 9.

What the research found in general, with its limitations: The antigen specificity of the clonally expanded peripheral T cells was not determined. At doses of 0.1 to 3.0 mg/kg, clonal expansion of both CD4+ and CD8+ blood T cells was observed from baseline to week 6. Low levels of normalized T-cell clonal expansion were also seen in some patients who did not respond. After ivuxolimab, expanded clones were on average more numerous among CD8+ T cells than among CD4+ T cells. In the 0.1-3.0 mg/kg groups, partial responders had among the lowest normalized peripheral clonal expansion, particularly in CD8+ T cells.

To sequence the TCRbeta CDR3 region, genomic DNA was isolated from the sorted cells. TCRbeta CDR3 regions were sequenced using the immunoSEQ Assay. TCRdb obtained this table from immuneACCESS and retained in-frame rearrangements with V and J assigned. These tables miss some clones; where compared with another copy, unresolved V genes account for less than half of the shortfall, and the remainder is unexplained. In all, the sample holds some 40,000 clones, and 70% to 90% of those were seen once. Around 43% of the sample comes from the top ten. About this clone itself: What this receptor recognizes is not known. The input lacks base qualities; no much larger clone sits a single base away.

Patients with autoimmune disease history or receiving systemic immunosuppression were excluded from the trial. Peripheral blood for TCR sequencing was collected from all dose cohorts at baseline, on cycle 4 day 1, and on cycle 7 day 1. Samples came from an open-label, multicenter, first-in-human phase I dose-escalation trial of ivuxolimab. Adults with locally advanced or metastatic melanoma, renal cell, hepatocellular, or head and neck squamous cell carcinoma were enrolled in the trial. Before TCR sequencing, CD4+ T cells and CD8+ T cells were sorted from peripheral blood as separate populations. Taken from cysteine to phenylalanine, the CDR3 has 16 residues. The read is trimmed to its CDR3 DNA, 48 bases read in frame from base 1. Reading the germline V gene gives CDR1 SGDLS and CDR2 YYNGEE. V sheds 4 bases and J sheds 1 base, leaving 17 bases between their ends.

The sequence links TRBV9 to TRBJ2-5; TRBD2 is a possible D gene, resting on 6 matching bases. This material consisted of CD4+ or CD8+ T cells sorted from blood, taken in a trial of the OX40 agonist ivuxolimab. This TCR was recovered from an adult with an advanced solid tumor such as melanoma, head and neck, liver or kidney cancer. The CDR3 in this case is CASSFGGAGFQETQYF. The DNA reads TGTGCCAGCAGCTTTGGGGGTGCGGGGTTCCAAGAGACCCAGTACTTC.